A selection of T cell receptor beta chains follows, all from one sample in a study of early T cells in non-severe SARS-CoV-2 infection. One entry per CDR3 protein, called by TCRdb with MiXCR from the 5' RACE reads. The data hold 20,000 to 25,000 distinct CDR3 sequences, with 3.5% to 5.5% observed a single time. Sequencing used whole blood. All receptors come from an adult who was a healthcare worker with PCR-confirmed SARS-CoV-2 infection or an uninfected control (not recorded which). CDR3s include the opening cysteine and the closing phenylalanine or tryptophan. A D gene is named only where the DNA matches it firmly. The size of a clone is reported for some rows only, either as once, few or many, or as a class for expanded clones.

>many|TRBV10-3|NA|TRBJ2-3
CAISASGTPTDTQYF
TGTGCCATCAGTGCCTCTGGCACCCCCACAGATACGCAGTATTTT
>NA|TRBV20-1|NA|TRBJ2-1
CSARGQHNEQFF
TGCAGTGCTAGAGGACAGCACAATGAGCAGTTCTTC
>many|TRBV29-1|NA|TRBJ1-1
CSGIEQGDTEAFF
TGCAGCGGGATAGAACAGGGTGACACTGAAGCTTTCTTT
>many|TRBV4-2|NA|TRBJ1-3
CASSWSGVAGNTIYF
TGTGCCAGCAGCTGGAGCGGGGTGGCTGGAAACACCATATATTTT
>many|TRBV6-6|TRBD1|TRBJ1-1
CASSYAGQGYTEAFF
TGTGCCAGCAGTTACGCGGGACAGGGGTACACTGAAGCTTTCTTT
>few|TRBV19|NA|TRBJ2-3
CATSYGSVTDTQYF
TGTGCCACCTCGTATGGCAGCGTCACAGATACGCAGTATTTT
>many|TRBV6-6|NA|TRBJ1-4
CASRIDSFNEKLFF
TGTGCCAGCAGAATTGACAGTTTTAATGAAAAACTGTTTTTT
>NA|TRBV7-2|NA|TRBJ2-3
CASNGASTDTQYF
TGTGCCTCGAACGGGGCTAGCACAGATACGCAGTATTTT
>few|TRBV4-1|NA|TRBJ1-1
CASSQEEGFISNTEAFF
TGCGCCAGCAGCCAAGAAGAGGGGTTCATCTCGAACACTGAAGCTTTCTTT
>many|TRBV4-3|NA|TRBJ2-3
CASSQQGNTDTQYF
TGCGCCAGCAGTCAACAGGGCAACACAGATACGCAGTATTTT
>medium-sized|TRBV29-1|NA|TRBJ2-7
CSVEGGISYEQYF
TGCAGCGTTGAGGGAGGAATCAGCTACGAGCAGTACTTC
>NA|TRBV27|NA|TRBJ1-4
CASRGRGEGKKLFF
TGTGCCAGCAGGGGGAGGGGCGAAGGTAAAAAACTGTTTTTT
>few|TRBV29-1|NA|TRBJ1-1
CSVLHLTEAFF
TGCAGCGTCCTACACCTCACTGAAGCTTTCTTT
>many|TRBV4-2|TRBD1|TRBJ2-5
CASSQAPAPIGTEQETQYF
TGTGCCAGCAGCCAAGCTCCGGCCCCCATTGGGACAGAACAAGAGACCCAGTACTTC
>few|TRBV29-1|NA|TRBJ2-7
CSVEGGEYEQYF
TGCAGCGTTGAAGGTGGGGAGTACGAGCAGTACTTC
>NA|TRBV28|TRBD1|TRBJ2-1
CASSPRTGSASYNEQFF
TGTGCCAGCAGTCCCCGGACAGGATCAGCCAGCTACAATGAGCAGTTCTTC
>many|TRBV20-1|NA|TRBJ1-2
CSARDLLSWTSGSNYGYTF
TGCAGTGCTAGAGATCTCTTATCGTGGACATCCGGGTCAAACTATGGCTACACCTTC
>NA|TRBV6-1|NA|TRBJ1-2
CASSGGGPNYGYTF
TGTGCCAGCAGTGGAGGGGGGCCCAACTATGGCTACACCTTC
>many|TRBV27|NA|TRBJ2-7
CASSREVPYEQYF
TGTGCCAGCAGTCGCGAGGTACCCTACGAGCAGTACTTC
>many|TRBV4-2|TRBD1|TRBJ2-1
CASSQDRAQGALNEQFF
TGTGCCAGCAGCCAAGATCGGGCGCAGGGGGCGCTGAATGAGCAGTTCTTC
>many|TRBV5-5|TRBD2|TRBJ2-3
CASSLVAGPSTDTQYF
TGTGCCAGCAGCTTGGTAGCGGGACCTAGCACAGATACGCAGTATTTT
>medium-sized|TRBV7-6|NA|TRBJ1-2
CASSYAVYRGYTF
TGTGCCAGCAGCTACGCTGTCTATCGGGGCTACACCTTC
>medium-sized|TRBV6-1|NA|TRBJ1-2
CASSEGQGRDYGYTF
TGTGCCAGCAGTGAAGGGCAGGGTCGAGACTATGGCTACACCTTC
>many|TRBV4-3|NA|TRBJ2-5
CASSRAEYETQYF
TGCGCCAGCAGTAGGGCGGAATACGAGACCCAGTACTTC
>few|TRBV5-1|NA|TRBJ2-7
CASSLGLTASDPYEQYF
TGCGCCAGCAGCTTAGGTTTAACGGCTAGCGACCCCTACGAGCAGTACTTC
>many|TRBV6-5|NA|TRBJ2-3
CASSFFSGLSSGTDTQYF
TGTGCCAGCAGTTTCTTTTCAGGACTATCTAGCGGCACAGATACGCAGTATTTT
>many|TRBV4-2|NA|TRBJ2-1
CASSQGFARPKPYNEQFF
TGTGCCAGCAGCCAAGGGTTTGCGAGACCCAAACCCTACAATGAGCAGTTCTTC
>NA|TRBV7-7|NA|TRBJ2-2
CASSPYTGELFF
TGTGCCAGCAGCCCATACACCGGGGAGCTGTTTTTT
>many|TRBV12-3/TRBV12-4|TRBD1|TRBJ1-1
CASSKTGTVIGVTTEAFF
TGTGCCAGCAGCAAGACCGGGACAGTCATCGGGGTAACCACTGAAGCTTTCTTT